Listed below are T cell receptor beta chains from one sample, sequenced in a study of identical twins. TCRdb re-called the 5' RACE reads with MiXCR, one entry per CDR3 protein. The sample comprises 500,000 or so distinct CDR3 sequences, about 14% of which are singletons, and about 0.52% rests with the top ten. These data were also filed under a second study, of yellow fever vaccine responses in identical twins.

Sequenced sample: CD4+ T cells sorted from blood. These receptors were collected from a woman under 30 in good health. Both conserved end residues are trimmed from each CDR3. Expanded clones get a size class; other rows say once, few or many, or leave the size out.

few,TRBV28,TRBJ2-7,ASSLDQAGWREQY
few,TRBV7-2,TRBJ2-7,ASSLSSRNEQY
-,TRBV29-1,TRBJ2-7,SSLGTASGGIEQY
many,TRBV24-1,TRBJ2-5,ATSDLGQGAKETQY
many,TRBV28,TRBJ2-3,ASAEGHPTDTQY
-,TRBV20-1,TRBJ1-2,SAIRQNYGYT
many,TRBV11-2,TRBJ2-5,ASSYGTGVQETQY
few,TRBV28,TRBJ2-2,ASRPQGNDAGELF
few,TRBV28,TRBJ2-3,ASSLILDRRRTDTQY
few,TRBV7-2,TRBJ2-1,ASRSPRTGAYNEQF
-,TRBV13,TRBJ2-1,ASSLVGTSGSNEQF
-,TRBV28,TRBJ2-4,ASSLGETKNIQY
many,TRBV5-1,TRBJ1-1,ASSLGTGNTEAF
many,TRBV5-1,TRBJ2-3,ASSAADPTDTQY
few,TRBV7-9,TRBJ1-6,ASSLGTLGANSPLH
few,TRBV14,TRBJ1-6,ASSRGSYNSPLH
few,TRBV6-1,TRBJ2-5,ATRRTGGETQY
-,TRBV7-2,TRBJ2-1,ASSPGPANEQF
-,TRBV5-5,TRBJ1-6,ASSLQGNNSPLH
few,TRBV9,TRBJ2-1,ASSYSGRRWDEQF
-,TRBV21-1,TRBJ1-5,ASMVHRPFNQPQH
many,TRBV15,TRBJ2-1,ATSRGGTIYNEQF
-,TRBV23-1,TRBJ2-3,ASSQPGGPSSTDTQY
-,TRBV7-2,TRBJ2-7,ASSSSGLRYEQY
-,TRBV12-3/TRBV12-4,TRBJ1-6,ASSLFRRRHSPLH
many,TRBV24-1,TRBJ2-1,ATSDLGGDKKSYNEQF
many,TRBV5-1,TRBJ2-2,ASSPGSVAGELF
few,TRBV6-1,TRBJ2-3,ASSESARRGRTDTQY
few,TRBV12-3/TRBV12-4,TRBJ2-7,ASRHREEQY
few,TRBV7-2,TRBJ2-7,ASSLVGGAGAYEQY
many,TRBV28,TRBJ2-7,ASSSYGQGEQY
few,TRBV11-2,TRBJ2-7,ASSLFGLQGVRYEQY